The following is a TCR beta chain sequence with its context. Its antigen is unknown. Cells are PBMCs isolated from about 10 ml of fresh blood. The data stem from a study of T cells in Graves' hyperthyroidism and ophthalmopathy. Amplification of TCR beta CDR3 regions was performed using RNA transcripts as template. A first-round RT-PCR of the TCR CDR3 used the HTBI primer set. TCRdb recomputed calls from the multiplex PCR reads with MiXCR, one row per CDR3 protein. The sample has around 360,000 distinct CDR3 sequences; approximately 16% are singletons. Findings and limits, study-wide: The model predicted ophthalmopathy a median around 6.5 months before onset. Ophthalmopathy was told apart from stable hyperthyroidism by a 13 V-J model.

The CDR3 has 15 residues. CDR1 and CDR2 (germline): MNHEY, SVGAGI. Trimming removed 3 bases from V and 7 bases from J, with 15 bases in between. The source material was blood. This TCR derives from a woman aged 60-70 years with Graves' ophthalmopathy. V and J are TRBV6-5 and TRBJ1-4, with D possibly matching TRBD1 (6 bases). The CDR3 coding sequence is TGTGCCAGCAGTTATGGGACAAGTTTCACTGAAAAACTGTTTTTT. Its translation: CASSYGTSFTEKLFF.